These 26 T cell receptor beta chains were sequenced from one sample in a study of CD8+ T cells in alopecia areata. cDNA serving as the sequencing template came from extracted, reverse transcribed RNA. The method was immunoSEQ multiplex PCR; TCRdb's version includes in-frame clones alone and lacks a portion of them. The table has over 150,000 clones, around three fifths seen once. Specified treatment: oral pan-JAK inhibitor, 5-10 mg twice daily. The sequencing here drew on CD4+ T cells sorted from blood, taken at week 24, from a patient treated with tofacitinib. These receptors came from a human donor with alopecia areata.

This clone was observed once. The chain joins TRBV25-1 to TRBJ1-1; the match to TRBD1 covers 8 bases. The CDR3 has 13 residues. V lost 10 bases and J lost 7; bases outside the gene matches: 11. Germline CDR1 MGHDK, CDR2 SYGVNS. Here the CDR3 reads CATSGRGLLEAFF. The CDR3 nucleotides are TGTGCCACTTCGGGCAGGGGGCTTCTTGAAGCTTTCTTT.

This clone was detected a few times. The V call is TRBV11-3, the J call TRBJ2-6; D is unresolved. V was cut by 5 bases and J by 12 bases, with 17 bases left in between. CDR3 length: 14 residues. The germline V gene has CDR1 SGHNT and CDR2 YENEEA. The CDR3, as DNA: TGTGCCAGCAGCCCCCTGACCTCCCCGGCCGTCCTGACTTTC. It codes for CASSPLTSPAVLTF.

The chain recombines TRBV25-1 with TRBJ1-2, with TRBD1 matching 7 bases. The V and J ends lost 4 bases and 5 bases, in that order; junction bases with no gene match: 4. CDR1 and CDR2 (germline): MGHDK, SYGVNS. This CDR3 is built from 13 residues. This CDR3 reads CASSGLTGYGYTF. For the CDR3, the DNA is TGTGCCAGCAGTGGACTGACAGGGTATGGCTACACCTTC.

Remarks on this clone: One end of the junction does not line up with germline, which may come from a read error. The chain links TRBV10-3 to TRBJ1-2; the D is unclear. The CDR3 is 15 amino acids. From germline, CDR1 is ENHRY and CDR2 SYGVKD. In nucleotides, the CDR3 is TGTGCCAGCAGTTACGACGGGAGGCACAGCTATGGCTACACCTTC. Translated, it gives CASSYDGRHSYGYTF.

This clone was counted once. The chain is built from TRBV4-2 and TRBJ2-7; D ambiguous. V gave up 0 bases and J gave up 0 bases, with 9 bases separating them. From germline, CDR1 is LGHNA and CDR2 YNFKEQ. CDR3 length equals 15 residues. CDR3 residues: CASSQDILSSYEQYF. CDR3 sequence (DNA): TGTGCCAGCAGCCAAGACATCCTTAGCTCCTACGAGCAGTACTTC.

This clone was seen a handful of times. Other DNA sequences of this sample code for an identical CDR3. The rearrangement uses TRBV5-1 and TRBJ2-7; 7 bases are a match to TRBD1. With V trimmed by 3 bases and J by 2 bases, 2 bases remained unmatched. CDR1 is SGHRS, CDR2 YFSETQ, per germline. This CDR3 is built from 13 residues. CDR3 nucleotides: TGCGCCAGCAGCTCGGGACAGCCCTACGAGCAGTACTTC. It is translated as CASSSGQPYEQYF.

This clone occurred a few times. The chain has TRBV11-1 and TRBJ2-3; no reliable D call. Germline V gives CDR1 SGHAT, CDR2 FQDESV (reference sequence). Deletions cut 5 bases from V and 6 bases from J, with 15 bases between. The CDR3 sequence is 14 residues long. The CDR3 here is CASSPDPLPDTQYF. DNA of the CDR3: TGTGCCAGCAGCCCGGACCCGCTCCCGGATACGCAGTATTTT.

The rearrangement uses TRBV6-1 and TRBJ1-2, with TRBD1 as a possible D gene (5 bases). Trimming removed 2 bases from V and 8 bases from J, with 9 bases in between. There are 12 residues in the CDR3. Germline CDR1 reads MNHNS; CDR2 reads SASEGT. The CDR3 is CASSERRDGYTF. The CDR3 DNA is TGTGCCAGCAGTGAAAGACGGGACGGCTACACCTTC.

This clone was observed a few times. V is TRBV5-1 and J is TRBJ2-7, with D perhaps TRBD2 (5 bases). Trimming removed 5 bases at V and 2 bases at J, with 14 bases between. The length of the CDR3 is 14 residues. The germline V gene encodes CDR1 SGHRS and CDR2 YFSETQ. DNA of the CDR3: TGCGCCAGCAGGGAGGCAGGCCTCCCCTACGAGCAGTACTTC. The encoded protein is CASREAGLPYEQYF.

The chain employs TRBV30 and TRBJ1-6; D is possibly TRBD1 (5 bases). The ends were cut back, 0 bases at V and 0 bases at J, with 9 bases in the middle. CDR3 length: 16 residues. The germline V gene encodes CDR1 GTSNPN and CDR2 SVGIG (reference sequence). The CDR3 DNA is TGTGCCTGGAGTGTCGGGGCGAGCTCCTATAATTCACCCCTCCACTTT. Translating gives CAWSVGASSYNSPLHF.

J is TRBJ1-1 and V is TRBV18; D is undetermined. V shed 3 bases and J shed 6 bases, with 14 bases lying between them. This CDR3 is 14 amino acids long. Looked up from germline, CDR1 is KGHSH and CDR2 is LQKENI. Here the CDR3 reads CASSPLGSGPEAFF. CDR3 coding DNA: TGTGCCAGCTCACCGCTTGGCTCCGGGCCTGAAGCTTTCTTT.

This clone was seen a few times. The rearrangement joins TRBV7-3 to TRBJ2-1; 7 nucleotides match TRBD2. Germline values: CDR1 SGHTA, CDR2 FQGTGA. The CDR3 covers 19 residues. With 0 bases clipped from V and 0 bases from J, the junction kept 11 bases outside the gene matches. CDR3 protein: CASSLTGTTTMSSYNEQFF. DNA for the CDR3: TGTGCCAGCAGCTTAACGGGGACTACCACTATGAGCTCCTACAATGAGCAGTTCTTC.

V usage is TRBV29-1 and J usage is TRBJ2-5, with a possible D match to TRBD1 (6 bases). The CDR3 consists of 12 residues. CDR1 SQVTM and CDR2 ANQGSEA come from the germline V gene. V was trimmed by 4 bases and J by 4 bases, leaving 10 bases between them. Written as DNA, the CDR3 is TGCAGCGTTGGGCGACAGGCAGAGACCCAGTACTTC. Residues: CSVGRQAETQYF.

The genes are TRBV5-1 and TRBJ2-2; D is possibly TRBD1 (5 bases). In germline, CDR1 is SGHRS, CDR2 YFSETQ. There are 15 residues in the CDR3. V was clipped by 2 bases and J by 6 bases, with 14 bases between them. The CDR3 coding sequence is TGCGCCAGCAGCTTAGACAGCTTTCGGGCCGGGGAGCTGTTTTTT. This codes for CASSLDSFRAGELFF.

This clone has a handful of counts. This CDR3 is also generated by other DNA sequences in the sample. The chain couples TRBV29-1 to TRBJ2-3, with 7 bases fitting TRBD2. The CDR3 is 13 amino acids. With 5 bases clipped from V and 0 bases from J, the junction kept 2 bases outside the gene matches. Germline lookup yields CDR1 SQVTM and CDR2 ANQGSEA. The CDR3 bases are TGCAGCGTTAGAGCGGGGAGCACAGATACGCAGTATTTT. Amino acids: CSVRAGSTDTQYF.

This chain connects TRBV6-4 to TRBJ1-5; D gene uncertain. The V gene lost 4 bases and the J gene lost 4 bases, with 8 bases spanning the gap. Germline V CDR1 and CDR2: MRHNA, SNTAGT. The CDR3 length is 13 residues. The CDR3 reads CASSGVRNQPQHF. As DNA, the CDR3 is TGTGCCAGCAGTGGAGTTAGGAATCAGCCCCAGCATTTT.

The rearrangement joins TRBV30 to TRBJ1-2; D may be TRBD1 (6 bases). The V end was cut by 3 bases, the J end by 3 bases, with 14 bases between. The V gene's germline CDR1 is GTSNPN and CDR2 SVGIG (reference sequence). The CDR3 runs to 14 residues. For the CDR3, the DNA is TGTGCCTGGAGGACTCACAGGGCCTACTATGGCTACACCTTC. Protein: CAWRTHRAYYGYTF.

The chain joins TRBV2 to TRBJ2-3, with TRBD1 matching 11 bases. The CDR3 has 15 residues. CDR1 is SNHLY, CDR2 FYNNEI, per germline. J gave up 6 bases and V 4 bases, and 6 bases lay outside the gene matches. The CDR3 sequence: CASSGRDRGLDTQYF. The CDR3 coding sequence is TGTGCCAGCAGTGGCCGGGACAGGGGGTTGGATACGCAGTATTTT.

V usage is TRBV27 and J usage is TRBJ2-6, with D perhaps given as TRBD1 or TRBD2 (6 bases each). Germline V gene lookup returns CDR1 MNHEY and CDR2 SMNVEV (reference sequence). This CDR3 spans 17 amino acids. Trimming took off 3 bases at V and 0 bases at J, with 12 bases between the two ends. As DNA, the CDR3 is TGTGCCAGCAGTTTCGGGGGCTGGCCCTCTGGGGCCAACGTCCTGACTTTC. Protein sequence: CASSFGGWPSGANVLTF.

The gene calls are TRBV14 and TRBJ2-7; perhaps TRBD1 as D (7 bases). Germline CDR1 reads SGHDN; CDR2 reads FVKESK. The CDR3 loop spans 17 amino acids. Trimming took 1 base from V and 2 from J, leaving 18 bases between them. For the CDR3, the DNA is TGTGCCAGCAGCCAAGGCCGCTCGGGGGACAGAACCTACGAGCAGTACTTC. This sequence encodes CASSQGRSGDRTYEQYF.

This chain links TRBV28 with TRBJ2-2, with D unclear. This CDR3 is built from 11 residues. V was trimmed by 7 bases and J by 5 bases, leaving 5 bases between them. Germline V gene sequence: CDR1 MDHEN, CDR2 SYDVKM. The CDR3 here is CASTSTGELFF. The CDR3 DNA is TGTGCCAGCACGTCAACCGGGGAGCTGTTTTTT.

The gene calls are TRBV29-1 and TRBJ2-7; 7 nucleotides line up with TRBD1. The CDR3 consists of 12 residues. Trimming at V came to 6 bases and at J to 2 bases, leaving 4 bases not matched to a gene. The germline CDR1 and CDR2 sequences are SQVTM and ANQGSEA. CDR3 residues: CSVAQGPYEQYF. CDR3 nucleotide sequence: TGCAGCGTCGCACAGGGGCCCTACGAGCAGTACTTC.

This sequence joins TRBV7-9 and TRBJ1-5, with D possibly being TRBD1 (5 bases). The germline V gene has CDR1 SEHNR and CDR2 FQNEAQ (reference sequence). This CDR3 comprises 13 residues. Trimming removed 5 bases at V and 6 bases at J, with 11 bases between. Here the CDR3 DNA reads TGTGCCAGCAGCCCCAGGGAGGGTCAGCCCCAGCATTTT. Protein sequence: CASSPREGQPQHF.

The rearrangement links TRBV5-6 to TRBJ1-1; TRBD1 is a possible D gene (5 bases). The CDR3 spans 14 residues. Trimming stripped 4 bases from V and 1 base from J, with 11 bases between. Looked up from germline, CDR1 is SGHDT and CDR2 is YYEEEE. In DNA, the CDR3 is TGTGCCAGCAGCATCGACGGGGGGAACACTGAAGCTTTCTTT. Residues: CASSIDGGNTEAFF.

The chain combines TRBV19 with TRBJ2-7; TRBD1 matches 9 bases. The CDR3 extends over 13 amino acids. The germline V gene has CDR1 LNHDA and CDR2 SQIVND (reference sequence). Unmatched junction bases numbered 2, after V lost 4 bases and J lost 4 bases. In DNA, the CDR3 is TGTGCCAGTAGTACTGGGACAGGGTACGAGCAGTACTTC. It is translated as CASSTGTGYEQYF.

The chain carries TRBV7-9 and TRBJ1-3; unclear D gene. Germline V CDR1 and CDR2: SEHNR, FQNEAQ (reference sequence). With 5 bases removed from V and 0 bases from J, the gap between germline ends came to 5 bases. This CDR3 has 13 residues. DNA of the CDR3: TGTGCCAGCAGCACATACTCTGGAAACACCATATATTTT. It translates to CASSTYSGNTIYF.